This TCR beta chain emerged from a study of early T cells in non-severe SARS-CoV-2 infection. On the study more broadly: Sequencing used unsorted whole-blood bulk RNA, so chains lack pairing.

This clonotype has a count of ten or more. Molecules of cDNA were individually given unique molecular identifiers that were attached to them. MiXCR, applied by TCRdb to the 5' RACE reads, yields one record per CDR3 protein. Here the sample spans over 45,000 distinct CDR3 sequences, roughly 5.5% being singletons. This CDR3 region has 16 residues. Trimming pared 2 bases from V and 0 bases from J, leaving 12 bases between. Germline lookup yields CDR1 SGDLS and CDR2 YYNGEE. The sequence derives from an adult who was a healthcare worker with PCR-confirmed SARS-CoV-2 infection or an uninfected control (not recorded which). The sample consisted of whole blood. The chain links TRBV9 to TRBJ2-4; D is uncertain. DNA for the CDR3: TGTGCCAGCAGCGTGGGGTCGGAACCAGCCAAAAACATTCAGTACTTC. It specifies CASSVGSEPAKNIQYF.